This T cell receptor beta chain came from a study of T cell responses to AZD1222 COVID-19 vaccine. Study-wide results and limits: Among those given AZD1222, only 6 or 7 were seropositive at baseline.

This clone came up a few times. Its target is not known. Clones were read by immunoSEQ multiplex PCR, and TCRdb kept only the in-frame ones, dropping some. The sample lists tens of thousands of clones, 75% to 90% occurring once. V dropped 0 bases and J dropped 2 bases, with 11 bases sitting between them. This CDR3 contains 15 residues. Germline V lookup: CDR1 SGDLS, CDR2 YYNGEE. Sequencing used peripheral blood, obtained 28 days after the second AZD1222 dose. This TCR was sampled from an adult who received the AZD1222 COVID-19 vaccine. The chain joins TRBV9 to TRBJ2-5; D may be TRBD1 (6 bases). DNA of the CDR3: TGTGCCAGCAGCGTAGTTCAAGGGGGACAAGAGACCCAGTACTTC. Its protein product is CASSVVQGGQETQYF.